This T cell receptor beta chain came from a study of PD-L1 blockade in urothelial cancer. Looking at the study overall: Patients had received 0 to 3 prior chemotherapy regimens.

Study results and limitations: Pretreatment TCR clonality in blood under the median foretold superior survival.

For this clone: Its specificity is not known.

Time point given: pretreatment peripheral blood. TCRdb's copy holds only in-frame clones and misses some; the assay was immunoSEQ multiplex PCR. The table has tens of thousands of clones, more than 70% seen once; the top ten hold about 1%. Germline V gene data show CDR1 as SGHRS and CDR2 as YFSETQ. CDR3 size: 14 residues. V was pared by 0 bases and J by 3 bases, with 6 bases between. This receptor was obtained from a woman older than 75 with urothelial cancer. Sequencing used PBMCs, obtained around atezolizumab (anti-PD-L1) treatment. This sequence joins TRBV5-1 and TRBJ1-4; D ambiguous. This CDR3 is CASSLAVSNEKLFF. CDR3 coding DNA: TGCGCCAGCAGCTTGGCTGTCTCTAATGAAAAACTGTTTTTT.